The following is a T cell receptor beta chain sequence with its context. TCRdb's table, derived via immunoSEQ multiplex PCR, lists solely in-frame clones and lacks some. The table shows under 85,000 clones, with roughly 90% occurring only once. This sample was included in a study of T cell changes during pregnancy in multiple sclerosis. The CDR3 runs to 15 residues. CDR1 MNHEY and CDR2 SMNVEV come from the germline V gene (reference sequence). V was trimmed by 1 base and J by 2 bases, leaving 11 bases between them. Sequenced material: peripheral blood, taken after pregnancy. This chain links TRBV27 with TRBJ2-5; D is ambiguous. This sequence originates from a female donor in good health, enrolled as a control in a pregnancy study. DNA of the CDR3: TGTGCCAGCAGTTTATGGTTTCGAGCTCAAGAGACCCAGTACTTC. Translated, it gives CASSLWFRAQETQYF.